Listed below are T cell receptor beta chains from one sample, sequenced in a study of T cell responses to AZD1222 COVID-19 vaccine. TCRdb's table, derived via immunoSEQ multiplex PCR, lists solely in-frame clones and lacks some. The repertoire has approximately 65,000 clones, more than 70% of them found once; the top ten carry more than 12%. The source was peripheral blood, collected on day 0 of AZD1222 vaccination. These receptors all stem from an adult in good health. Both conserved end residues are part of each CDR3. Fields, in order: D gene, V gene, clone size, CDR3 length, J gene, CDR3 DNA, CDR3 protein. A D gene is named only where the DNA matches it firmly. Some rows have no size entry. The others give once, few or many, or a class for an expanded clone.

D gene: .; V gene: TRBV27; clone size: .; CDR3 length: 15; J gene: TRBJ2-2; CDR3 DNA: TGTGCCAGCAGCCCGGGACTTCTGGGGAACGGGGAGCTGTTTTTT; CDR3 protein: CASSPGLLGNGELFF
D gene: .; V gene: TRBV9; clone size: .; CDR3 length: 16; J gene: TRBJ2-2; CDR3 DNA: TGTGCCAGCAGCGTGGAGCACCGGCAGACCACCGGGGAGCTGTTTTTT; CDR3 protein: CASSVEHRQTTGELFF
D gene: .; V gene: TRBV7-6; clone size: .; CDR3 length: 12; J gene: TRBJ2-7; CDR3 DNA: TGTGCCAGCAGCTCCGACCAAGGGACTCAGTACTTC; CDR3 protein: CASSSDQGTQYF
D gene: TRBD1; V gene: TRBV14; clone size: once; CDR3 length: 13; J gene: TRBJ2-5; CDR3 DNA: TGTGCCAGCAGGAGACAGGGACAAGAGACCCAGTACTTC; CDR3 protein: CASRRQGQETQYF
D gene: .; V gene: TRBV7-3; clone size: .; CDR3 length: 14; J gene: TRBJ2-5; CDR3 DNA: TGTGCCAGCAGTCGAGGACTTTTACAAGAGACCCAGTACTTC; CDR3 protein: CASSRGLLQETQYF
D gene: .; V gene: TRBV5-1; clone size: .; CDR3 length: 16; J gene: TRBJ1-6; CDR3 DNA: TGCGCCAGCAGCTTGAGGGGTGAGGGGAGTAATTCACCCCTCCACTTT; CDR3 protein: CASSLRGEGSNSPLHF
D gene: .; V gene: TRBV9; clone size: few; CDR3 length: 15; J gene: TRBJ1-5; CDR3 DNA: TGTGCCAGCAGCGTAGGGGCAGGGACGGATCAGCCCCAGCATTTT; CDR3 protein: CASSVGAGTDQPQHF
D gene: .; V gene: TRBV9; clone size: few; CDR3 length: 14; J gene: TRBJ1-2; CDR3 DNA: TGTGCCAGCAGCCGGGGGCAGGGGAGCTATGGCTACACCTTC; CDR3 protein: CASSRGQGSYGYTF
D gene: TRBD1; V gene: TRBV5-1; clone size: .; CDR3 length: 15; J gene: TRBJ1-6; CDR3 DNA: TGCGCCAGCAGCCCCGAACAGGGGGCTCAATCACCCCTCCACTTT; CDR3 protein: CASSPEQGAQSPLHF
D gene: TRBD2; V gene: TRBV9; clone size: .; CDR3 length: 16; J gene: TRBJ2-3; CDR3 DNA: TGTGCCAGCAGCTCTGCTAGCGGGGGGGGCACAGATACGCAGTATTTT; CDR3 protein: CASSSASGGGTDTQYF
D gene: .; V gene: TRBV12-3/TRBV12-4; clone size: .; CDR3 length: 12; J gene: TRBJ1-3; CDR3 DNA: TGTGCCAGCAGCCCATCTGGAAACACCATATATTTT; CDR3 protein: CASSPSGNTIYF
D gene: TRBD1; V gene: TRBV5-5; clone size: .; CDR3 length: 16; J gene: TRBJ2-1; CDR3 DNA: TGTGCCAGCAGCATCCCGACAGGGGGCGCCTACAATGAGCAGTTCTTC; CDR3 protein: CASSIPTGGAYNEQFF
D gene: TRBD1; V gene: TRBV10-3; clone size: .; CDR3 length: 16; J gene: TRBJ2-1; CDR3 DNA: TGTGCCATCAGTGAGTCAATACAGGGGGCGTACAATGAGCAGTTCTTC; CDR3 protein: CAISESIQGAYNEQFF
D gene: TRBD1; V gene: TRBV5-6; clone size: few; CDR3 length: 15; J gene: TRBJ1-5; CDR3 DNA: TGTGCCAGCAGGCCTACAGGGGCGAATTATCAGCCCCAGCATTTT; CDR3 protein: CASRPTGANYQPQHF
D gene: .; V gene: TRBV19; clone size: .; CDR3 length: 16; J gene: TRBJ2-1; CDR3 DNA: TGTGCCAGTAGTATTCCCGGTTCTAGCTCCTACAATGAGCAGTTCTTC; CDR3 protein: CASSIPGSSSYNEQFF
D gene: .; V gene: TRBV28; clone size: once; CDR3 length: 17; J gene: TRBJ1-3; CDR3 DNA: TGTGCCAGCAGTCCAATCTCGGGACACGGCTCTGGAAACACCATATATTTT; CDR3 protein: CASSPISGHGSGNTIYF
D gene: .; V gene: TRBV6-1; clone size: .; CDR3 length: 14; J gene: TRBJ1-5; CDR3 DNA: TGTGCCAGCAGTGAATGGGCTTGGGGTCAGCCCCAGCATTTT; CDR3 protein: CASSEWAWGQPQHF
D gene: .; V gene: TRBV12-3/TRBV12-4; clone size: .; CDR3 length: 13; J gene: TRBJ2-7; CDR3 DNA: TGTGCCAGCAGCCCAGGACGGTCCTACGAGCAGTACTTC; CDR3 protein: CASSPGRSYEQYF
D gene: .; V gene: TRBV13; clone size: few; CDR3 length: 15; J gene: TRBJ1-1; CDR3 DNA: TGTGCCAGCAGCTTAGGAGCGGCCACGGACACTGAAGCTTTCTTT; CDR3 protein: CASSLGAATDTEAFF
D gene: .; V gene: TRBV30; clone size: .; CDR3 length: 14; J gene: TRBJ1-4; CDR3 DNA: TGTGCCTGGAGTGTGGGTGACATAGGAGGAAAACTGTTTTTT; CDR3 protein: CAWSVGDIGGKLFF
D gene: TRBD1; V gene: TRBV6-5; clone size: .; CDR3 length: 14; J gene: TRBJ1-1; CDR3 DNA: TGTGCCAGCAGGAAAGGGGGCTCGAACACTGAAGCTTTCTTT; CDR3 protein: CASRKGGSNTEAFF
D gene: TRBD1; V gene: TRBV7-2; clone size: .; CDR3 length: 16; J gene: TRBJ2-2; CDR3 DNA: TGTGCCAGCAGCCCCGGGAAGGGGGCCGACACCGGGGAGCTGTTTTTT; CDR3 protein: CASSPGKGADTGELFF
D gene: TRBD2; V gene: TRBV5-1; clone size: .; CDR3 length: 16; J gene: TRBJ2-1; CDR3 DNA: TGCGCCAGCAGGTCCTCCGGGACTAGTACAGGCAATGAGCAGTTCTTC; CDR3 protein: CASRSSGTSTGNEQFF
D gene: .; V gene: TRBV30; clone size: .; CDR3 length: 12; J gene: TRBJ1-2; CDR3 DNA: TGCTGCGGAGGCCGGGGAACCTATGGCTACACCTTC; CDR3 protein: CCGGRGTYGYTF
D gene: .; V gene: TRBV12-5; clone size: few; CDR3 length: 13; J gene: TRBJ2-5; CDR3 DNA: TGTGCTAGTGGTCCCCCGAACGAAGAGACCCAGTACTTC; CDR3 protein: CASGPPNEETQYF
D gene: .; V gene: TRBV20-1; clone size: few; CDR3 length: 12; J gene: TRBJ2-7; CDR3 DNA: TGCAGTGCTAGTGACCCCTCCGGCAGGCAGTACTTC; CDR3 protein: CSASDPSGRQYF
D gene: .; V gene: TRBV19; clone size: .; CDR3 length: 15; J gene: TRBJ2-2; CDR3 DNA: TGTGCCAGCCTACCGCTAGGAGGGAGCACCGGGGAGCTGTTTTTT; CDR3 protein: CASLPLGGSTGELFF
D gene: TRBD1; V gene: TRBV9; clone size: .; CDR3 length: 16; J gene: TRBJ2-1; CDR3 DNA: TGTGCCAGCAGCGTAGGGGGACAGGGGACCTACAATGAGCAGTTCTTC; CDR3 protein: CASSVGGQGTYNEQFF
D gene: .; V gene: TRBV7-8; clone size: .; CDR3 length: 15; J gene: TRBJ1-5; CDR3 DNA: TGTGCCAGCAGCATCAGTGAGGGGAACCATCAGCCCCAGCATTTT; CDR3 protein: CASSISEGNHQPQHF
D gene: .; V gene: TRBV5-1; clone size: .; CDR3 length: 16; J gene: TRBJ2-2; CDR3 DNA: TGCGCCAGCAGCTTAGGAGGGGGCGCAGGCACCGGGGAGCTGTTTTTT; CDR3 protein: CASSLGGGAGTGELFF
D gene: .; V gene: TRBV12-5; clone size: .; CDR3 length: 12; J gene: TRBJ1-5; CDR3 DNA: TGTGCTAGTGGTTTGGACAATCAGCCCCAGCATTTT; CDR3 protein: CASGLDNQPQHF
D gene: TRBD1; V gene: TRBV4-2; clone size: .; CDR3 length: 15; J gene: TRBJ1-4; CDR3 DNA: TGTGCCAGCAACCCCCGGGGACAGTCGAATGAAAAACTGTTTTTT; CDR3 protein: CASNPRGQSNEKLFF
D gene: .; V gene: TRBV29-1; clone size: once; CDR3 length: 12; J gene: TRBJ1-2; CDR3 DNA: TGCAGCGTTGAAGGGAGGGTAGGGGTCTGCACCTTC; CDR3 protein: CSVEGRVGVCTF
D gene: .; V gene: TRBV18; clone size: .; CDR3 length: 13; J gene: TRBJ1-4; CDR3 DNA: TGTGCCAGCTCACCGAAAGGAGATGAAAAACTGTTTTTT; CDR3 protein: CASSPKGDEKLFF
D gene: .; V gene: TRBV9; clone size: .; CDR3 length: 15; J gene: TRBJ2-3; CDR3 DNA: TGTGCCAGCAGCCCCGGGTGGGGTAGCACAGATACGCAGTATTTT; CDR3 protein: CASSPGWGSTDTQYF
D gene: TRBD1; V gene: TRBV4-1; clone size: .; CDR3 length: 16; J gene: TRBJ1-4; CDR3 DNA: TGCGCCAGCAGCCAATTTACAGGGGGGGCTGGAGAAAAACTGTTTTTT; CDR3 protein: CASSQFTGGAGEKLFF
D gene: .; V gene: TRBV5-1; clone size: once; CDR3 length: 13; J gene: TRBJ2-1; CDR3 DNA: TGCGCCAGCAGTTCAGGGTTCTACAATGAGCAGTTCTTC; CDR3 protein: CASSSGFYNEQFF
D gene: .; V gene: TRBV10-3; clone size: .; CDR3 length: 12; J gene: TRBJ2-7; CDR3 DNA: TGTGCCATCCGAAGGGGACCCTACGAGCAGTACTTC; CDR3 protein: CAIRRGPYEQYF
D gene: .; V gene: TRBV14; clone size: .; CDR3 length: 12; J gene: TRBJ2-1; CDR3 DNA: TGTGCCAGCAGCCCGCAGGGGTTGAAGCAGTTCTTC; CDR3 protein: CASSPQGLKQFF
D gene: .; V gene: TRBV6-5; clone size: .; CDR3 length: 16; J gene: TRBJ1-1; CDR3 DNA: TGTGCCAGCAGTTACTCGAACACTTATTTGAACACTGAAGCTTTCTTT; CDR3 protein: CASSYSNTYLNTEAFF
D gene: .; V gene: TRBV5-1; clone size: few; CDR3 length: 13; J gene: TRBJ1-5; CDR3 DNA: TGCGCCAGCAGCTTAAACGGCAATCAGCCCCAGCATTTT; CDR3 protein: CASSLNGNQPQHF
D gene: .; V gene: TRBV6-1; clone size: .; CDR3 length: 14; J gene: TRBJ1-5; CDR3 DNA: TGTGCCAGCAGTGAAGACATGTATCCCGGGCCCCAGCATTTT; CDR3 protein: CASSEDMYPGPQHF
D gene: .; V gene: TRBV6-5; clone size: .; CDR3 length: 15; J gene: TRBJ1-5; CDR3 DNA: TGTGCCAGCAGTTACTCCCTCGGGGGCGGACAGCCCCAGCATTTT; CDR3 protein: CASSYSLGGGQPQHF
D gene: .; V gene: TRBV10-3; clone size: .; CDR3 length: 14; J gene: TRBJ2-6; CDR3 DNA: TGTGCCATCAGTGACAGCGACGGGGCCAACGTCCTGACTTTC; CDR3 protein: CAISDSDGANVLTF
D gene: .; V gene: TRBV6-5; clone size: once; CDR3 length: 13; J gene: TRBJ1-2; CDR3 DNA: TGTGCCAGCAGTAGGGATAGCAACTATGGCTACACCTTC; CDR3 protein: CASSRDSNYGYTF
D gene: .; V gene: TRBV18; clone size: .; CDR3 length: 13; J gene: TRBJ1-5; CDR3 DNA: TGTGCCAGCTCACCCACCTTAGGCCAGCCCCAGCATTTT; CDR3 protein: CASSPTLGQPQHF
D gene: .; V gene: TRBV27; clone size: few; CDR3 length: 14; J gene: TRBJ1-1; CDR3 DNA: TGTGCCAGCAGTCCCGGGACGGGGAACACTGAAGCTTTCTTT; CDR3 protein: CASSPGTGNTEAFF
D gene: .; V gene: TRBV23-1; clone size: .; CDR3 length: 14; J gene: TRBJ1-5; CDR3 DNA: TGCGCCAGCAGTCAATCCTCGGCCCTTCAGCCCCAGCATTTT; CDR3 protein: CASSQSSALQPQHF
D gene: TRBD2; V gene: TRBV19; clone size: .; CDR3 length: 16; J gene: TRBJ2-3; CDR3 DNA: TGTGCCAGTAGTCCAAGACTAGCGGGGGGGCCATATACGCAGTATTTT; CDR3 protein: CASSPRLAGGPYTQYF
D gene: TRBD2; V gene: TRBV29-1; clone size: .; CDR3 length: 15; J gene: TRBJ2-3; CDR3 DNA: TGCAGCGTTGTTCCTAGCGGGGGGAGCACAGATACGCAGTATTTT; CDR3 protein: CSVVPSGGSTDTQYF
D gene: TRBD2; V gene: TRBV6-2/TRBV6-3; clone size: .; CDR3 length: 15; J gene: TRBJ2-1; CDR3 DNA: TGTGCCAGCAGTTCGCCCCGGGACTATTACAATGAGCAGTTCTTC; CDR3 protein: CASSSPRDYYNEQFF
D gene: .; V gene: TRBV28; clone size: .; CDR3 length: 15; J gene: TRBJ2-7; CDR3 DNA: TGTGCCAGCAGTTTTCCTAGTCGGGGGTTCTACGAGCAGTACTTC; CDR3 protein: CASSFPSRGFYEQYF